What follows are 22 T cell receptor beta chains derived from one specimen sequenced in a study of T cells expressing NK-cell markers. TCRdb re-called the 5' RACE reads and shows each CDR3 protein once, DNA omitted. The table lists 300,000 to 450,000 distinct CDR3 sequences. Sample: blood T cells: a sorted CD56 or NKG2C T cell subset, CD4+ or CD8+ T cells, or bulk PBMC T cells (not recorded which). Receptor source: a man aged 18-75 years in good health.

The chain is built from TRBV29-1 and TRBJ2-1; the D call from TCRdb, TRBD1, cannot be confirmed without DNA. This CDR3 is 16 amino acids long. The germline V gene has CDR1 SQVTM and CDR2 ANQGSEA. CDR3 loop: CSVLTALDRVRDEQFF.

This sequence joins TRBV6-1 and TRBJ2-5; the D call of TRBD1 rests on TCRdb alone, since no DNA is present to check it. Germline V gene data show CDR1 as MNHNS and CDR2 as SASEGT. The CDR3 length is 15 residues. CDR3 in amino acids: CASSAPGEITKTQYF.

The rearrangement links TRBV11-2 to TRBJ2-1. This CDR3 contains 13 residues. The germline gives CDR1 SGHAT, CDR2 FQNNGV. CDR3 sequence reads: CASSSSYYNEQFF.

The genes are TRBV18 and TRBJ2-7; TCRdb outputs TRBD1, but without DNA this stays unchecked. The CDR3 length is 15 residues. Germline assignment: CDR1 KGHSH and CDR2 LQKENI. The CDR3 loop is CASSPNKGKGQEQYF. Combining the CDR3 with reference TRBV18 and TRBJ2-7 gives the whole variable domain NAGVMQNPRHLVRRRGQEARLRCSPMKGHSHVYWYRQLPEEGLKFMVYLQKENIIDESGMPKERFSAEFPKEGPSILRIQQVVRGDSAAYFCASSPNKGKGQEQYFGPGTRLTVT.

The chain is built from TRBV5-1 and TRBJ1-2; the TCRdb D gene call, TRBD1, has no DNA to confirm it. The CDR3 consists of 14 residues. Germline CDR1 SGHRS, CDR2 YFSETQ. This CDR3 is CASSVSPGGAGYTF.

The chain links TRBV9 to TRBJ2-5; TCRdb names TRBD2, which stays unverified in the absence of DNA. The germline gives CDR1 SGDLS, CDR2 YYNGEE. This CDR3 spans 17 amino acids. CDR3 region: CASSVATLAGGKETQYF.

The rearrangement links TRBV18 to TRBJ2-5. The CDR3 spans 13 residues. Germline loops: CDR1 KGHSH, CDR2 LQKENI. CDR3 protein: CASSPSTPETQYF.

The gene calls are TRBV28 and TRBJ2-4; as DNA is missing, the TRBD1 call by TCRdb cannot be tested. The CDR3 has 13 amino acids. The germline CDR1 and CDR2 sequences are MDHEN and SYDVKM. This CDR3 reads CASSWGQRNIQYF.

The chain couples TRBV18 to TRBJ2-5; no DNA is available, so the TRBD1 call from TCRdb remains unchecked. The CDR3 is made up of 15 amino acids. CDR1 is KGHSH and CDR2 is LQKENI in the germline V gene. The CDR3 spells CASSRTDSRMETQYF.

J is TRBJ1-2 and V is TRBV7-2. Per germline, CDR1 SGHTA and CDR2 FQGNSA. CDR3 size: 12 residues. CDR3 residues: CASYTLADGYTF.

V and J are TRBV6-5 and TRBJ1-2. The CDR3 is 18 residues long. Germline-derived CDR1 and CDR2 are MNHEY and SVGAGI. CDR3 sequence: CASSYLSTPGPGYYGYTF.

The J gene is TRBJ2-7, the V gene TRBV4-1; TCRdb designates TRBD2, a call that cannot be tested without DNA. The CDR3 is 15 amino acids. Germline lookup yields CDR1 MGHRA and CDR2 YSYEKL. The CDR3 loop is CASSHPGLAGVEQYF.

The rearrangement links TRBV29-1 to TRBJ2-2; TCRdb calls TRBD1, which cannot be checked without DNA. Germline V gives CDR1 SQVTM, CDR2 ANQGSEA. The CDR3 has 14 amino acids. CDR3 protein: CSVEVQGRTGELFF.

The CDR3 protein is CASSVRFGGTSTDTQYF. V and J are TRBV9 and TRBJ2-3; TCRdb selects TRBD2, and the lack of DNA leaves this call unchecked. The germline gives CDR1 SGDLS, CDR2 YYNGEE. The CDR3 extends over 17 amino acids. Variable domain in full (rest from reference TRBV9 and TRBJ2-3): DSGVTQTPKHLITATGQRVTLRCSPRSGDLSVYWYQQSLDQGLQFLIQYYNGEERAKGNILERFSAQQFPDLHSELNLSSLELGDSALYFCASSVRFGGTSTDTQYFGPGTRLTVL.

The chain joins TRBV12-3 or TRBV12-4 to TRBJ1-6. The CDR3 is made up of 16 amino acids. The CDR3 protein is CASRGTLSSYNSPLHF.

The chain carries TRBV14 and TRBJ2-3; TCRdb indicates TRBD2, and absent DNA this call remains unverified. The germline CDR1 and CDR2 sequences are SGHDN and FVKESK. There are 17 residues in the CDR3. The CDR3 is CASSPHVGLAAADTQYF.

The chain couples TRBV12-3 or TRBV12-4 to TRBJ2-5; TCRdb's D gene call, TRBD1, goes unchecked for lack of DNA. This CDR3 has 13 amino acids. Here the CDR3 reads CASSPKGAETQYF.

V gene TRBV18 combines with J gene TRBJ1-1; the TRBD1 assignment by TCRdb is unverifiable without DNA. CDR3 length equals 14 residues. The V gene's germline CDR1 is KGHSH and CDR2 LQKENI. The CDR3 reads CASSPERGRTEAFF.

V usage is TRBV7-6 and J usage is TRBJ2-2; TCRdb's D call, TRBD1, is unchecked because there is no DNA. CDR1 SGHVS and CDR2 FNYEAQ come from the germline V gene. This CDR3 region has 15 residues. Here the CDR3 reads CASSFNRVQTGELFF.

CDR3: CASRVMNEQFF. The chain uses TRBV28 and TRBJ2-1. Germline lookup yields CDR1 MDHEN and CDR2 SYDVKM. The CDR3 runs to 11 residues.

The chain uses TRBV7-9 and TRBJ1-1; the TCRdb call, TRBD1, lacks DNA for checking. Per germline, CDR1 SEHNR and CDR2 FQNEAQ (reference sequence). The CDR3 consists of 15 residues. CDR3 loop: CASSSRAFNNTEAFF.

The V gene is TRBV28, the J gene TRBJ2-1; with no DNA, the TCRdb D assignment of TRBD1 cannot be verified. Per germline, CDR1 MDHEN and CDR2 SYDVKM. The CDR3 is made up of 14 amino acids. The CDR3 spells CASTPQQGRDEQFF.